Listed below are T cell receptor beta chains from one sample, sequenced in a study of cytomegalovirus exposure and HLA in healthy donors. The data were produced by immunoSEQ multiplex PCR, yet TCRdb's version contains in-frame clones alone and is incomplete. Among about 280,000 clones listed, approximately 86% were seen once. Sequencing used PBMCs. Source of these receptors: a woman younger than 35 in good health and CMV-seronegative. CDR3s include the opening cysteine and the closing phenylalanine or tryptophan. The order of the fields is J gene, clone size, V gene, CDR3 length, D gene, CDR3 protein, CDR3 DNA. The D gene is left open where the match is weak. Size values are once, few and many counts, or a class for expanded clones, and some rows have none.

j_call: TRBJ2-5; clone_size: NA; v_call: TRBV5-6; cdr3_length: 16; d_call: TRBD2; cdr3_aa: CASSLAGLKYQETQYF; cdr3_nt: TGTGCCAGCAGCTTGGCGGGACTAAAGTACCAAGAGACCCAGTACTTC
j_call: TRBJ2-1; clone_size: NA; v_call: TRBV29-1; cdr3_length: 14; d_call: NA; cdr3_aa: CSVWAIGAYNEQFF; cdr3_nt: TGCAGCGTGTGGGCCATCGGGGCCTACAATGAGCAGTTCTTC
j_call: TRBJ2-7; clone_size: NA; v_call: TRBV5-1; cdr3_length: 15; d_call: TRBD2; cdr3_aa: CASGRTSGGSYEQYF; cdr3_nt: TGCGCCAGCGGACGGACTAGCGGGGGCTCCTACGAGCAGTACTTC
j_call: TRBJ1-2; clone_size: once; v_call: TRBV7-8; cdr3_length: 15; d_call: NA; cdr3_aa: CASSLAAGQNYGYTF; cdr3_nt: TGTGCCAGCAGCTTAGCTGCGGGGCAAAACTATGGCTACACCTTC
j_call: TRBJ2-7; clone_size: NA; v_call: TRBV6-5; cdr3_length: 15; d_call: NA; cdr3_aa: CASSYSNAQGYEQYF; cdr3_nt: TGTGCCAGCAGTTACTCGAACGCACAGGGTTACGAGCAGTACTTC
j_call: TRBJ1-2; clone_size: NA; v_call: TRBV20-1; cdr3_length: 10; d_call: NA; cdr3_aa: CSAVSGGYTF; cdr3_nt: TGCAGTGCTGTCTCGGGGGGCTACACCTTC
j_call: TRBJ2-5; clone_size: NA; v_call: TRBV18; cdr3_length: 14; d_call: NA; cdr3_aa: CASSHSGRQETQYF; cdr3_nt: TGTGCCAGCTCACATTCAGGAAGACAAGAGACCCAGTACTTC
j_call: TRBJ2-7; clone_size: NA; v_call: TRBV4-2; cdr3_length: 16; d_call: NA; cdr3_aa: CASSQPVGAETYEQYF; cdr3_nt: TGTGCCAGCAGCCAACCCGTGGGAGCGGAGACCTACGAGCAGTACTTC
j_call: TRBJ2-2; clone_size: NA; v_call: TRBV7-9; cdr3_length: 15; d_call: NA; cdr3_aa: CASSIPGQNTGELFF; cdr3_nt: TGTGCCAGCAGCATACCGGGACAGAACACCGGGGAGCTGTTTTTT
j_call: TRBJ2-7; clone_size: NA; v_call: TRBV7-2; cdr3_length: 13; d_call: NA; cdr3_aa: CASSLVGADEQYF; cdr3_nt: TGTGCCAGCAGCTTAGTAGGGGCGGACGAGCAGTACTTC
j_call: TRBJ1-5; clone_size: NA; v_call: TRBV6-1; cdr3_length: 14; d_call: TRBD1; cdr3_aa: CASSMQGTGQPQHF; cdr3_nt: TGTGCCAGCAGTATGCAGGGGACAGGTCAGCCCCAGCATTTT
j_call: TRBJ2-5; clone_size: NA; v_call: TRBV5-1; cdr3_length: 16; d_call: TRBD2; cdr3_aa: CASSPRGSGVLETQYF; cdr3_nt: TGCGCCAGCAGCCCCCGAGGTAGCGGGGTACTGGAGACCCAGTACTTC
j_call: TRBJ2-1; clone_size: NA; v_call: TRBV28; cdr3_length: 16; d_call: TRBD2; cdr3_aa: CASRVTSGGIYNEQFF; cdr3_nt: TGTGCCAGCAGAGTCACTAGCGGGGGGATCTACAATGAGCAGTTCTTC
j_call: TRBJ1-2; clone_size: NA; v_call: TRBV28; cdr3_length: 14; d_call: TRBD1; cdr3_aa: CASSPGTGNYGYTF; cdr3_nt: TGTGCCAGCAGTCCCGGGACAGGGAACTATGGCTACACCTTC
j_call: TRBJ2-5; clone_size: NA; v_call: TRBV2; cdr3_length: 15; d_call: TRBD2; cdr3_aa: CASSGQGLAEETQYF; cdr3_nt: TGTGCCAGCAGTGGTCAAGGACTAGCTGAAGAGACCCAGTACTTC
j_call: TRBJ2-3; clone_size: NA; v_call: TRBV10-1; cdr3_length: 17; d_call: NA; cdr3_aa: CASSEHPLEEGTDTQYF; cdr3_nt: TGCGCCAGCAGTGAGCATCCGTTGGAGGAGGGAACAGATACGCAGTATTTT
j_call: TRBJ2-2; clone_size: NA; v_call: TRBV27; cdr3_length: 14; d_call: TRBD2; cdr3_aa: CASNPGLATGELFF; cdr3_nt: TGTGCCAGCAATCCGGGACTAGCGACCGGGGAGCTGTTTTTT
j_call: TRBJ1-3; clone_size: once; v_call: TRBV6-5; cdr3_length: 16; d_call: NA; cdr3_aa: CASSYAQGSSGNTIYF; cdr3_nt: TGTGCCAGCAGTTACGCCCAGGGGTCCTCTGGAAACACCATATATTTT
j_call: TRBJ2-2; clone_size: NA; v_call: TRBV5-8; cdr3_length: 18; d_call: TRBD1; cdr3_aa: CASSRYLGQGGRTGELFF; cdr3_nt: TGTGCCAGCAGCCGGTACCTAGGACAGGGGGGAAGGACCGGGGAGCTGTTTTTT
j_call: TRBJ2-3; clone_size: once; v_call: TRBV30; cdr3_length: 12; d_call: NA; cdr3_aa: CAWTDFTDTQYF; cdr3_nt: TGTGCCTGGACGGACTTCACAGATACGCAGTATTTT
j_call: TRBJ2-5; clone_size: NA; v_call: TRBV2; cdr3_length: 16; d_call: TRBD1; cdr3_aa: CASSDPDRGFLETQYF; cdr3_nt: TGTGCCAGCAGTGATCCAGACAGGGGATTTTTGGAGACCCAGTACTTC
j_call: TRBJ2-2; clone_size: NA; v_call: TRBV5-1; cdr3_length: 18; d_call: TRBD2; cdr3_aa: CASSLWTSGSFSTGELFF; cdr3_nt: TGCGCCAGCAGCTTATGGACTAGCGGAAGTTTTAGCACCGGGGAGCTGTTTTTT
j_call: TRBJ2-1; clone_size: NA; v_call: TRBV7-6; cdr3_length: 15; d_call: NA; cdr3_aa: CASSYVYSSYNEQFF; cdr3_nt: TGTGCCAGCAGCTACGTTTATAGCTCCTACAATGAGCAGTTCTTC
j_call: TRBJ1-4; clone_size: NA; v_call: TRBV30; cdr3_length: 14; d_call: NA; cdr3_aa: CAWSVGGESQKLFF; cdr3_nt: TGTGCCTGGAGTGTGGGGGGGGAAAGCCAAAAACTGTTTTTT
j_call: TRBJ1-3; clone_size: NA; v_call: TRBV19; cdr3_length: 16; d_call: NA; cdr3_aa: CASTLSASGSGNTIYF; cdr3_nt: TGTGCCAGTACCCTCTCGGCGTCAGGGTCTGGAAACACCATATATTTT
j_call: TRBJ2-5; clone_size: NA; v_call: TRBV5-1; cdr3_length: 13; d_call: TRBD1; cdr3_aa: CASSGTGEETQYF; cdr3_nt: TGCGCCAGCAGCGGTACAGGGGAAGAGACCCAGTACTTC
j_call: TRBJ2-5; clone_size: NA; v_call: TRBV18; cdr3_length: 14; d_call: NA; cdr3_aa: CASSPRRAQETQYF; cdr3_nt: TGTGCCAGCTCACCACGGAGGGCCCAAGAGACCCAGTACTTC
j_call: TRBJ2-1; clone_size: NA; v_call: TRBV7-8; cdr3_length: 17; d_call: TRBD1; cdr3_aa: CASSLGMDRGLNNEQFF; cdr3_nt: TGTGCCAGCAGCTTAGGCATGGACAGGGGATTAAACAATGAGCAGTTCTTC
j_call: TRBJ1-2; clone_size: NA; v_call: TRBV28; cdr3_length: 12; d_call: NA; cdr3_aa: CASSLYRYGYTF; cdr3_nt: TGTGCCAGCAGTTTATATCGGTATGGCTACACCTTC
j_call: TRBJ2-1; clone_size: NA; v_call: TRBV7-9; cdr3_length: 18; d_call: TRBD2; cdr3_aa: CASSPPGLAGSSYNEQFF; cdr3_nt: TGTGCCAGCAGTCCCCCTGGGCTAGCGGGTAGCTCCTACAATGAGCAGTTCTTC
j_call: TRBJ2-5; clone_size: NA; v_call: TRBV7-9; cdr3_length: 15; d_call: TRBD2; cdr3_aa: CASSYSGRDQETQYF; cdr3_nt: TGTGCCAGCAGTTATAGCGGGAGGGATCAAGAGACCCAGTACTTC
j_call: TRBJ1-2; clone_size: NA; v_call: TRBV6-1; cdr3_length: 15; d_call: TRBD1; cdr3_aa: CASRDRVSLNYGYTF; cdr3_nt: TGTGCCAGCCGGGACAGGGTCTCCCTTAACTATGGCTACACCTTC
j_call: TRBJ1-2; clone_size: NA; v_call: TRBV11-3; cdr3_length: 15; d_call: NA; cdr3_aa: CASSLRGGESDGYTF; cdr3_nt: TGTGCCAGCAGCCTCCGGGGCGGGGAGAGCGATGGCTACACCTTC
j_call: TRBJ2-7; clone_size: NA; v_call: TRBV7-2; cdr3_length: 14; d_call: NA; cdr3_aa: CASSTMTVSYEQYF; cdr3_nt: TGTGCCAGCAGCACCATGACAGTCTCCTACGAGCAGTACTTC
j_call: TRBJ2-7; clone_size: NA; v_call: TRBV18; cdr3_length: 13; d_call: NA; cdr3_aa: CASSPQGAYEQYF; cdr3_nt: TGTGCCAGCTCACCACAGGGGGCCTACGAGCAGTACTTC
j_call: TRBJ2-7; clone_size: once; v_call: TRBV10-3; cdr3_length: 16; d_call: TRBD2; cdr3_aa: CAISESPPSGGYEQYF; cdr3_nt: TGTGCCATCAGTGAGTCTCCCCCTAGCGGGGGGTACGAGCAGTACTTC
j_call: TRBJ1-4; clone_size: NA; v_call: TRBV5-1; cdr3_length: 15; d_call: TRBD1; cdr3_aa: CASSLSGTVGEKLFF; cdr3_nt: TGCGCCAGCAGCTTGTCTGGGACAGTGGGTGAAAAACTGTTTTTT
j_call: TRBJ1-1; clone_size: NA; v_call: TRBV9; cdr3_length: 14; d_call: NA; cdr3_aa: CASSVVGAGTEAFF; cdr3_nt: TGTGCCAGCAGCGTAGTGGGGGCTGGGACTGAAGCTTTCTTT
j_call: TRBJ2-7; clone_size: NA; v_call: TRBV5-1; cdr3_length: 16; d_call: TRBD1; cdr3_aa: CASSLPGQPSSYEQYF; cdr3_nt: TGCGCCAGCAGCCTACCGGGACAGCCGAGCTCCTACGAGCAGTACTTC
j_call: TRBJ2-1; clone_size: NA; v_call: TRBV7-9; cdr3_length: 16; d_call: TRBD2; cdr3_aa: CASSTLGLAGPNEQFF; cdr3_nt: TGTGCCAGCAGCACCCTAGGACTAGCGGGACCGAATGAGCAGTTCTTC
j_call: TRBJ1-6; clone_size: NA; v_call: TRBV25-1; cdr3_length: 18; d_call: TRBD1; cdr3_aa: CASKGGDRGRSYNSPLHF; cdr3_nt: TGTGCCAGCAAGGGGGGAGACAGGGGTCGCTCCTATAATTCACCCCTCCACTTT
j_call: TRBJ1-5; clone_size: NA; v_call: TRBV28; cdr3_length: 13; d_call: TRBD1; cdr3_aa: CAAKGQGGQPQHF; cdr3_nt: TGTGCCGCTAAAGGACAGGGCGGTCAGCCCCAGCATTTT
j_call: TRBJ2-7; clone_size: NA; v_call: TRBV6-5; cdr3_length: 14; d_call: TRBD1; cdr3_aa: CASSYRQGVYEQYF; cdr3_nt: TGTGCCAGCAGTTACCGACAGGGGGTTTACGAGCAGTACTTC
j_call: TRBJ1-1; clone_size: NA; v_call: TRBV5-1; cdr3_length: 15; d_call: TRBD1; cdr3_aa: CASRTATGIFSEAFF; cdr3_nt: TGCGCCAGCCGAACCGCGACAGGGATCTTCTCTGAAGCTTTCTTT
j_call: TRBJ2-7; clone_size: NA; v_call: TRBV2; cdr3_length: 15; d_call: NA; cdr3_aa: CASSHQPLEGYEQYF; cdr3_nt: TGTGCCAGCAGCCACCAACCCCTAGAAGGCTACGAGCAGTACTTC
j_call: TRBJ1-2; clone_size: NA; v_call: TRBV10-1; cdr3_length: 15; d_call: TRBD1; cdr3_aa: CASSENTGGAYGYTF; cdr3_nt: TGCGCCAGCAGTGAGAATACAGGGGGCGCGTATGGCTACACCTTC
j_call: TRBJ1-1; clone_size: NA; v_call: TRBV13; cdr3_length: 14; d_call: NA; cdr3_aa: CASSLGTGQAEAFF; cdr3_nt: TGTGCCAGCAGCTTAGGAACTGGGCAGGCTGAAGCTTTCTTT
j_call: TRBJ2-7; clone_size: NA; v_call: TRBV28; cdr3_length: 14; d_call: NA; cdr3_aa: CASSSGQPPYEQYF; cdr3_nt: TGTGCCAGCAGTTCAGGACAGCCTCCCTACGAGCAGTACTTC
j_call: TRBJ1-1; clone_size: NA; v_call: TRBV6-5; cdr3_length: 13; d_call: TRBD1; cdr3_aa: CASSYGTATEAFF; cdr3_nt: TGTGCCAGCAGTTACGGGACAGCCACTGAAGCTTTCTTT
j_call: TRBJ2-1; clone_size: NA; v_call: TRBV10-3; cdr3_length: 12; d_call: NA; cdr3_aa: CAIKDRNNEQFF; cdr3_nt: TGTGCCATCAAGGACAGAAACAATGAGCAGTTCTTC
j_call: TRBJ1-5; clone_size: NA; v_call: TRBV7-8; cdr3_length: 16; d_call: NA; cdr3_aa: CASSKRIGGAGQPQHF; cdr3_nt: TGTGCCAGCAGCAAGCGAATAGGGGGGGCTGGGCAGCCCCAGCATTTT
j_call: TRBJ2-7; clone_size: NA; v_call: TRBV27; cdr3_length: 15; d_call: NA; cdr3_aa: CASSPLGGAAYEQYF; cdr3_nt: TGTGCCAGCAGCCCCTTGGGGGGGGCGGCCTACGAGCAGTACTTC
j_call: TRBJ2-7; clone_size: NA; v_call: TRBV4-1; cdr3_length: 17; d_call: TRBD2; cdr3_aa: CASSQGLGGTTPSEQYF; cdr3_nt: TGCGCCAGCAGCCAAGGACTTGGCGGGACTACTCCCTCCGAGCAGTACTTC
j_call: TRBJ2-1; clone_size: NA; v_call: TRBV6-1; cdr3_length: 17; d_call: TRBD1; cdr3_aa: CASSAPPGQRRNNEQFF; cdr3_nt: TGTGCCAGCAGTGCTCCCCCGGGACAGCGTCGTAACAATGAGCAGTTCTTC
j_call: TRBJ2-7; clone_size: NA; v_call: TRBV18; cdr3_length: 13; d_call: NA; cdr3_aa: CASSQKQGDEQYF; cdr3_nt: TGTGCCAGCTCACAGAAACAGGGTGACGAGCAGTACTTC
j_call: TRBJ2-1; clone_size: NA; v_call: TRBV11-2; cdr3_length: 14; d_call: TRBD1; cdr3_aa: CASSSNTGGNEQFF; cdr3_nt: TGTGCCAGCAGTTCAAACACAGGGGGCAATGAGCAGTTCTTC